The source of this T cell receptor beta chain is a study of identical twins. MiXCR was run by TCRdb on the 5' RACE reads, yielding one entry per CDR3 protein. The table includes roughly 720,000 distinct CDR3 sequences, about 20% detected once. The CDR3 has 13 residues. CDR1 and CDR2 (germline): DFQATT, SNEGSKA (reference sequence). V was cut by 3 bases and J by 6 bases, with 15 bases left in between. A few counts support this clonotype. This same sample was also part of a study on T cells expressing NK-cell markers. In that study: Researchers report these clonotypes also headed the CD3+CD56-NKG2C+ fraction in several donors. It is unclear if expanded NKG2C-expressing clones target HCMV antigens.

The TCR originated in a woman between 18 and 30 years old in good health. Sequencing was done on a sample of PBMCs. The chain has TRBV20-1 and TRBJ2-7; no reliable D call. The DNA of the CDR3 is TGCAGTGCTAGCGATCTTCGGTTCTCCGAGCAGTACTTC. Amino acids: CSASDLRFSEQYF.